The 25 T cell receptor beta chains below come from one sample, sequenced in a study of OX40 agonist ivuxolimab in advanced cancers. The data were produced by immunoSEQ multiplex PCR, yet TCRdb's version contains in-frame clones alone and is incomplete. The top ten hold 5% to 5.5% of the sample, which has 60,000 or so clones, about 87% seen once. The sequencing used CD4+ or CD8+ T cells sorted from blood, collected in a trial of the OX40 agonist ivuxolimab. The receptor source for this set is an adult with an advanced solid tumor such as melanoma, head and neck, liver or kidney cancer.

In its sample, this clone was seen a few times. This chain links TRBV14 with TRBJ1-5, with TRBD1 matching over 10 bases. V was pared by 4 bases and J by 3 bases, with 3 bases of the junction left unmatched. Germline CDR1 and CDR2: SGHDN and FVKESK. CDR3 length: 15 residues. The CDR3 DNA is TGTGCCAGCAGCCGGGGACAGGGGAACAATCAGCCCCAGCATTTT. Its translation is CASSRGQGNNQPQHF.

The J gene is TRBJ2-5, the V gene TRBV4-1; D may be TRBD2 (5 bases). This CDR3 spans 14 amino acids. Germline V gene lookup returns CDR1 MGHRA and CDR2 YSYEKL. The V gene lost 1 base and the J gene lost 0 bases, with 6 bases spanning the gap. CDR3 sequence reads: CASSQASYQETQYF. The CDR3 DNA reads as TGCGCCAGCAGCCAAGCTAGCTACCAAGAGACCCAGTACTTC.

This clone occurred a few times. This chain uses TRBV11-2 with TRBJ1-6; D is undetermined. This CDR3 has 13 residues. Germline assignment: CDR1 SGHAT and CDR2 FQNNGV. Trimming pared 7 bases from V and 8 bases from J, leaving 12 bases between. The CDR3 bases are TGTGCCAGCACCTCCCAAAAGCATTCACCCCTCCACTTT. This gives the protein CASTSQKHSPLHF.

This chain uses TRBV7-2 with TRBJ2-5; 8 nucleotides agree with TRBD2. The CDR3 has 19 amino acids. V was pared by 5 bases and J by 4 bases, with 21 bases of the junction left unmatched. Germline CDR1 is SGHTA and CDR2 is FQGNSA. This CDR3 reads CASSAPGGLGTLSRETQYF. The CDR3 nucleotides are TGTGCCAGCAGCGCCCCCGGGGGACTAGGGACGCTGTCGCGAGAGACCCAGTACTTC. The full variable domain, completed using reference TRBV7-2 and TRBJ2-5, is GAGVSQSPSNKVTEKGKDVELRCDPISGHTALYWYRQSLGQGLEFLIYFQGNSAPDKSGLPSDRFSAERTGGSVSTLTIQRTQQEDSAVYLCASSAPGGLGTLSRETQYFGPGTRLLVL.

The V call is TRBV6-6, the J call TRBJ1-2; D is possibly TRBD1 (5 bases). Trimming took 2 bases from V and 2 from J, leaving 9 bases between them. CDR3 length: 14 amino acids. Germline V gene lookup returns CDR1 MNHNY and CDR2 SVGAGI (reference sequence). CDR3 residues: CASSYGSGNYGYTF. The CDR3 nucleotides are TGTGCCAGCAGTTACGGGTCAGGGAACTATGGCTACACCTTC.

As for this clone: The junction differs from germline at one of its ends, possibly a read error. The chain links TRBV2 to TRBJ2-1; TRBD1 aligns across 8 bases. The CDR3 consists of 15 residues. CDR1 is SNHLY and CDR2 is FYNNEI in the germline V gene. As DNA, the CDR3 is TGTGCCAGCAGAGAAGGACAGGGTACCTACAATGAGCAGTTCTTC. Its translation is CASREGQGTYNEQFF.

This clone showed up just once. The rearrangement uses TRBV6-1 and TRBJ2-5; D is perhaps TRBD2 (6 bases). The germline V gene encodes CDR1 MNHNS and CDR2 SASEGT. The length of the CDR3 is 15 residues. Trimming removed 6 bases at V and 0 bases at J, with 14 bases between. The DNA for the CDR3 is TGTGCCAGCAGGGAGGGATTATCGTACCAAGAGACCCAGTACTTC. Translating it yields CASREGLSYQETQYF.

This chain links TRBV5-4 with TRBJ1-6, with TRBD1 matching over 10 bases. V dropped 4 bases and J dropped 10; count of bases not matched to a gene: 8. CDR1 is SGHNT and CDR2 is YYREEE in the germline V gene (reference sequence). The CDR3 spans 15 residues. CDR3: CASSPGTGVRSPLHF. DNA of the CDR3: TGTGCCAGCAGCCCCGGGACAGGGGTACGATCACCCCTCCACTTT.

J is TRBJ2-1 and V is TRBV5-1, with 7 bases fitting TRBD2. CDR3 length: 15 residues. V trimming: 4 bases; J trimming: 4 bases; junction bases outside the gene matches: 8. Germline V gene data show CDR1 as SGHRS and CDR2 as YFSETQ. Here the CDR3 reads CASSPQAGLYNEQFF. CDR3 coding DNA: TGCGCCAGCAGCCCCCAAGCGGGGCTTTACAATGAGCAGTTCTTC. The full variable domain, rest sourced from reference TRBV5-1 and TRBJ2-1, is KAGVTQTPRYLIKTRGQQVTLSCSPISGHRSVSWYQQTPGQGLQFLFEYFSETQRNKGNFPGRFSGRQFSNSRSEMNVSTLELGDSALYLCASSPQAGLYNEQFFGPGTRLTVL.

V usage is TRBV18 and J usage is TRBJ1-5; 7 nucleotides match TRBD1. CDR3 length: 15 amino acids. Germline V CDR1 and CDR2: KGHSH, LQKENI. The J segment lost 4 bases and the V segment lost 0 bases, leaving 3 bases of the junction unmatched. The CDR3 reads CASSPPGQNNQPQHF. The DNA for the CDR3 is TGTGCCAGCTCACCACCGGGACAGAATAATCAGCCCCAGCATTTT.

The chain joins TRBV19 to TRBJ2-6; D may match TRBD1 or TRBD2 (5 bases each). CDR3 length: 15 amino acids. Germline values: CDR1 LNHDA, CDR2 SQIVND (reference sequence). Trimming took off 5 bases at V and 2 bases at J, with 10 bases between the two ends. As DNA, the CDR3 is TGTGCCAGTAGTCTAGTGGGGGCTGGGGCCAACGTCCTGACTTTC. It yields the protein CASSLVGAGANVLTF.

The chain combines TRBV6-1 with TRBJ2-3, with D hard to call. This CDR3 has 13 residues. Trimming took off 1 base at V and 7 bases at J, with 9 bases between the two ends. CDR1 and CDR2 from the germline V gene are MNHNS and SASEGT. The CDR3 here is CASSEDRANTQYF. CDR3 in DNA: TGTGCCAGCAGTGAAGATCGGGCAAATACGCAGTATTTT.

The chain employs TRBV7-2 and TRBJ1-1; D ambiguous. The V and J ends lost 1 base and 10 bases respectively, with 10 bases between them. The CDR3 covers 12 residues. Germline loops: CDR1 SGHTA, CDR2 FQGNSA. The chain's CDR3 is CASSLVNLAAFF. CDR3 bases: TGTGCCAGCAGCTTAGTAAACCTGGCAGCTTTCTTT. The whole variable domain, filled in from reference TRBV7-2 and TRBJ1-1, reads GAGVSQSPSNKVTEKGKDVELRCDPISGHTALYWYRQSLGQGLEFLIYFQGNSAPDKSGLPSDRFSAERTGGSVSTLTIQRTQQEDSAVYLCASSLVNLAAFFGQGTRLTVV.

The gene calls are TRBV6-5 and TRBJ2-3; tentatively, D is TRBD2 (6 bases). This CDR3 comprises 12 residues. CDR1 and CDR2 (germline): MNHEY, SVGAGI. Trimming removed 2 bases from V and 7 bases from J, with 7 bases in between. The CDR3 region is CASSYAGNTQYF. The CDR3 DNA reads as TGTGCCAGCAGTTACGCGGGAAATACGCAGTATTTT.

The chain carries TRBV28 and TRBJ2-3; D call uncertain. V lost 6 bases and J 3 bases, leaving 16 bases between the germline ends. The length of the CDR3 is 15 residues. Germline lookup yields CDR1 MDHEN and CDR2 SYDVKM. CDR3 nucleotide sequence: TGTGCCAGCAGAAGCTGGGGTTTAAGGACAGATACGCAGTATTTT. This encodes CASRSWGLRTDTQYF.

The CDR3 loop reads CASTSLAREQFF. As DNA, the CDR3 is TGTGCCAGCACCTCCCTAGCGCGGGAGCAGTTCTTC. The chain carries TRBV27 and TRBJ2-1; tentative D call: TRBD2 (6 bases). Germline CDR1 and CDR2: MNHEY and SMNVEV (reference sequence). This CDR3 has 12 residues. Between the trimmed V and J ends, which lost 7 bases and 10 bases, there was a span of 14 bases.

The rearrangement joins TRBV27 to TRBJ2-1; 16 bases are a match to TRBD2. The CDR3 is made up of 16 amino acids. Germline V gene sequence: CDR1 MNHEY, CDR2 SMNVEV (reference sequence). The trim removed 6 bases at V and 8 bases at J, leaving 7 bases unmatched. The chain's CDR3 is CASSLGLAGGRYEQFF. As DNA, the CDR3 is TGTGCCAGCAGCTTGGGACTAGCGGGGGGGAGGTATGAGCAGTTCTTC.

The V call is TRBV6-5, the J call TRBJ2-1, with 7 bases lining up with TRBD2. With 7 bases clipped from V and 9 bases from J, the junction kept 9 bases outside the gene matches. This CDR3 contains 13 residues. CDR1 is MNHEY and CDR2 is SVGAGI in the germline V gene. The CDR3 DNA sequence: TGTGCCAGCACCTCCAGCGGGGTAACTGAGCAGTTCTTC. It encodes CASTSSGVTEQFF.

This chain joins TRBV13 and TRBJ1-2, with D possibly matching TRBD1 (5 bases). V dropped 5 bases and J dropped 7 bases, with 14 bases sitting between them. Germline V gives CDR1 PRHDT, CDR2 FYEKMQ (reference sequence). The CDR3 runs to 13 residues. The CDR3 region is CASSRILGGGYTF. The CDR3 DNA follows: TGTGCCAGCAGCAGAATCCTTGGGGGTGGCTACACCTTC.

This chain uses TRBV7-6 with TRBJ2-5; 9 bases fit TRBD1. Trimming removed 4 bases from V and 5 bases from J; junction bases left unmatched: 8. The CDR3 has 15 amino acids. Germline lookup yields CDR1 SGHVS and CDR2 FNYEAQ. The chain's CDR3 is CASSSPGTGKETQYF. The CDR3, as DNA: TGTGCCAGCAGCTCACCCGGGACAGGGAAGGAGACCCAGTACTTC. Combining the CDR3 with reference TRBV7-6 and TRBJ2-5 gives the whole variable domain GAGVSQSPRYKVTKRGQDVALRCDPISGHVSLYWYRQALGQGPEFLTYFNYEAQQDKSGLPNDRFSAERPEGSISTLTIQRTEQRDSAMYRCASSSPGTGKETQYFGPGTRLLVL.

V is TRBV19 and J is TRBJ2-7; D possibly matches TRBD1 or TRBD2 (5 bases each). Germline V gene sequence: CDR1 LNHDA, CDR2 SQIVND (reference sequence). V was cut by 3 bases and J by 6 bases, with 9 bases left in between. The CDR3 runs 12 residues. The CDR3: CASSILGGEQYF. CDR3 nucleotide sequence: TGTGCCAGTAGTATTCTTGGGGGCGAGCAGTACTTC.

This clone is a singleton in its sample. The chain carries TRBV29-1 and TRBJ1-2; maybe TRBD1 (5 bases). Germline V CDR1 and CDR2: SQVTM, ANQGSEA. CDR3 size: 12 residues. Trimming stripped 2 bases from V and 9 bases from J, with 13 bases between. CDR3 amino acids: CSVENAGGSYTF. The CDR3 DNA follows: TGCAGCGTTGAAAATGCGGGGGGGAGCTACACCTTC.

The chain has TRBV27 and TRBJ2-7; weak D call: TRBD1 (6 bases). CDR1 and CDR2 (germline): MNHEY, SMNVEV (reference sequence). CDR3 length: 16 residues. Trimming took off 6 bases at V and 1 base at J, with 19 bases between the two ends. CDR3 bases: TGTGCCAGCAGCTCCCAACCGGGACAAGAATCCTACGAGCAGTACTTC. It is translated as CASSSQPGQESYEQYF.

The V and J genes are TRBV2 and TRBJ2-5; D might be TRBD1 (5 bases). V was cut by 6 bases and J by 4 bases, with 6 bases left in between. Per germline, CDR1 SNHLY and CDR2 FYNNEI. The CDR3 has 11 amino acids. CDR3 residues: CASRGPETQYF. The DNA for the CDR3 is TGTGCCAGCAGGGGGCCAGAGACCCAGTACTTC.

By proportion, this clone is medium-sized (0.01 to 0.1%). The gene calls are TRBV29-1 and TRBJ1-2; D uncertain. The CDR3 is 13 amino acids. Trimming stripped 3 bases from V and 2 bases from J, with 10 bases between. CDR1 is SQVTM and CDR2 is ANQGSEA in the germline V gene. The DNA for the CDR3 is TGCAGCGTTGAGGACCCCGCCAACTATGGCTACACCTTC. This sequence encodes CSVEDPANYGYTF.